The following is a T cell receptor beta chain sequence with its context. Its antigen remains unknown. The sample comes from a study of T cells in Graves' hyperthyroidism and ophthalmopathy. The study's findings and limits: Blood also carried most thyroid clonotypes expanded above 0.001.

The CDR3 regions of TCR beta were amplified from RNA transcripts. Initially, a first-round RT-PCR of the TCR CDR3 employed the HTBI primer set. From the multiplex PCR reads, TCRdb called clonotypes with MiXCR, one entry per CDR3 protein. The data contain some 600,000 distinct CDR3 sequences, around 13% of them singletons. The CDR3 is 13 amino acids. Germline CDR1 reads SGDLS; CDR2 reads YYNGEE. Trimming took off 6 bases at V and 1 base at J, with 8 bases between the two ends. This rearrangement joins TRBV9 to TRBJ1-3; D ambiguous. This receptor was obtained from a woman in her twenties or thirties with Graves' hyperthyroidism that later progressed to Graves' ophthalmopathy. Sequences were obtained from blood. DNA of the CDR3: TGTGCCAGCACTCCCCTTTCTGGAAACACCATATATTTT. It is translated as CASTPLSGNTIYF.